A single sample is the source of the 27 T cell receptor beta chains below, sequenced in a study of T-cell memory formation after mild COVID-19 (TCRdb year 2021). Library preparation employed 5' RACE. Sequenced on an Illumina NovaSeq 6000. TCRdb reworked the public reads: Q25 trimming with fastp, MiXCR clone assembly, productive beta chains retained. Identical CDR3 proteins give one entry, which carries the most common genes and DNA. A total of 400,000 to 500,000 distinct CDR3 sequences appear in this sample, more than 15% of them only once. The ten largest clones represent about 22% of the sample. Sequenced: PBMCs or a T cell subset sorted from them (not recorded which). Every receptor here comes from a man aged 18-30 years who had mild COVID-19 (a few samples of this study predate the infection). The sample titles of this study are shuffled in the database, so cell type and time point are left out; the donor was told from shared clones.

V gene TRBV7-2 combines with J gene TRBJ1-1; 7 bases align to TRBD1. CDR3 size: 13 residues. Germline V gene sequence: CDR1 SGHTA, CDR2 FQGNSA. V lost 9 bases, J lost 1 base, and 5 bases stayed unmatched. CDR3 protein: CARPGTANTEAFF. The CDR3 DNA follows: TGTGCCAGACCCGGGACAGCGAACACTGAAGCTTTCTTT.

This clonotype occurred many times. CDR3 bases: TGTGCCAGCAGCCAAGAAGAGAATAGCGGGGGACACCAAGAGACCCAGTACTTC. Its translation is CASSQEENSGGHQETQYF. V and J are TRBV4-2 and TRBJ2-5, with 9 bases fitting TRBD2. The CDR3 is made up of 18 amino acids. The germline CDR1 and CDR2 sequences are LGHNA and YNFKEQ. Trimming at V came to 0 bases and at J to 0 bases, leaving 8 bases not matched to a gene.

This clonotype turned up a few times. This chain connects TRBV2 to TRBJ1-1; no clear D gene. Germline V lookup: CDR1 SNHLY, CDR2 FYNNEI. This CDR3 has 11 amino acids. V shed 7 bases and J shed 1 base, with 4 bases lying between them. The CDR3: CASTQNTEAFF. Here the CDR3 DNA reads TGTGCCAGCACACAGAACACTGAAGCTTTCTTT.

This clonotype was seen a few times. The V and J genes are TRBV5-1 and TRBJ2-5, with TRBD1 identical over 9 bases. The ends lost 4 bases at V and 5 bases at J; junction bases unmatched: 6. The CDR3 totals 14 residues. Germline V gene lookup returns CDR1 SGHRS and CDR2 YFSETQ. In DNA form, the CDR3 reads TGCGCCAGCAGCCAACAGGGGGCAAGGGAGACCCAGTACTTC. It yields the protein CASSQQGARETQYF.

This chain connects TRBV10-3 to TRBJ1-1; D call uncertain. Germline CDR1 and CDR2: ENHRY and SYGVKD. The V end was cut by 0 bases, the J end by 1 base, with 15 bases between. CDR3 length: 17 amino acids. CDR3 in amino acids: CAISESGWGIGNTEAFF. CDR3 DNA: TGTGCCATCAGTGAGTCGGGCTGGGGAATAGGGAACACTGAAGCTTTCTTT.

V gene TRBV29-1 combines with J gene TRBJ1-2; the D gene is possibly TRBD1 (5 bases). The CDR3 consists of 14 residues. The ends were cut back, 2 bases at V and 0 bases at J, with 10 bases in the middle. Germline CDR1 SQVTM, CDR2 ANQGSEA. DNA for the CDR3: TGCAGCGTTGAACTGGGGGTGGCTAACTATGGCTACACCTTC. Translation gives CSVELGVANYGYTF. The full variable domain, its missing parts supplied by reference TRBV29-1 and TRBJ1-2, is SAVISQKPSRDICQRGTSLTIQCQVDSQVTMMFWYRQQPGQSLTLIATANQGSEATYESGFVIDKFPISRPNLTFSTLTVSNMSPEDSSIYLCSVELGVANYGYTFGSGTRLTVV.

The chain recombines TRBV7-2 with TRBJ2-5, with 8 bases identical to TRBD1. Germline-derived CDR1 and CDR2 are SGHTA and FQGNSA. The junction had 6 bases not matched to a gene; V was cut back by 5 bases and J by 7 bases. The CDR3 totals 13 residues. Here the CDR3 reads CASSRQGLGTQYF. The DNA of the CDR3 is TGTGCCAGCAGCCGACAGGGGCTGGGGACCCAGTACTTC.

The V gene is TRBV6-2 or TRBV6-3, the J gene TRBJ2-7, with 15 bases lining up with TRBD2. J gave up 3 bases and V 6 bases, and 15 bases lay outside the gene matches. Germline values: CDR1 MNHEY, CDR2 SVGEGT. This CDR3 is built from 19 residues. The CDR3 spells CASRSGTSGGHRPYYEQYF. The CDR3 DNA sequence: TGTGCCAGCAGATCCGGGACTAGCGGGGGGCATCGACCTTACTACGAGCAGTACTTC.

The V call is TRBV5-1, the J call TRBJ2-1, with TRBD2 identical over 8 bases. With V trimmed by 0 bases and J by 0 bases, 5 bases remained unmatched. CDR1 and CDR2 from the germline V gene are SGHRS and YFSETQ. The CDR3 is 17 amino acids. The CDR3 is CASSLERGTNSYNEQFF. CDR3 DNA sequence: TGCGCCAGCAGCTTGGAGCGGGGGACCAACTCCTACAATGAGCAGTTCTTC.

The chain joins TRBV7-9 to TRBJ2-1, with D possibly being TRBD2 (5 bases). CDR1 and CDR2 (germline): SEHNR, FQNEAQ (reference sequence). Trimming took off 6 bases at V and 0 bases at J, with 9 bases between the two ends. The CDR3 has 14 amino acids. For the CDR3, the DNA is TGTGCCAGCAGGCCTAGCTTCTCCTACAATGAGCAGTTCTTC. This gives the protein CASRPSFSYNEQFF.

This rearrangement joins TRBV12-3 or TRBV12-4 to TRBJ2-3; 8 positions agree with TRBD2. After removal of 3 bases from V and 1 base from J, the junction contained 9 bases not matched to a gene. The CDR3 consists of 17 residues. Here the CDR3 reads CASSFPRGSGGTDTQYF. CDR3 bases: TGTGCCAGCAGTTTTCCCCGGGGTAGCGGGGGCACAGATACGCAGTATTTT.

This clonotype was counted only a few times. This chain connects TRBV7-4 to TRBJ1-5, with D perhaps matching TRBD1 (5 bases). Trimming shortened V by 1 base and J by 0 bases, and 13 bases separated the two germline ends. Germline CDR1 and CDR2: SGHVT and SQSDAQ. CDR3 length: 17 residues. The CDR3 coding sequence is TGTGCCAGCAGCTTAGGGCGTAGCAGGGTTAGCAATCAGCCCCAGCATTTT. Protein product: CASSLGRSRVSNQPQHF.

The chain joins TRBV29-1 to TRBJ2-1; TRBD2 aligns across 12 bases. CDR1 is SQVTM and CDR2 is ANQGSEA in the germline V gene. The CDR3 covers 17 residues. The J segment lost 5 bases and the V segment lost 1 base, leaving 9 bases of the junction unmatched. CDR3 amino acids: CSVEGGLAGGPDNEQFF. Written as DNA, the CDR3 is TGCAGCGTTGAAGGAGGCCTAGCGGGGGGGCCCGACAATGAGCAGTTCTTC.

V gene TRBV5-1 combines with J gene TRBJ1-1, with 9 bases fitting TRBD1. The CDR3 sequence is 16 residues long. J lost 0 bases, V lost 2 bases, and 5 bases had no gene match. Germline V gene lookup returns CDR1 SGHRS and CDR2 YFSETQ. The CDR3 sequence is CASSFYGTGLNTEAFF. Here the CDR3 DNA reads TGCGCCAGCAGCTTCTACGGGACAGGGCTGAACACTGAAGCTTTCTTT. Drawing the rest from reference TRBV5-1 and TRBJ1-1, the complete variable domain is KAGVTQTPRYLIKTRGQQVTLSCSPISGHRSVSWYQQTPGQGLQFLFEYFSETQRNKGNFPGRFSGRQFSNSRSEMNVSTLELGDSALYLCASSFYGTGLNTEAFFGQGTRLTVV.

This clonotype was counted a few times. The V call is TRBV12-3 or TRBV12-4, the J call TRBJ2-2, with 12 nucleotides matching TRBD2. CDR3 length: 17 residues. The junction had 2 bases not matched to a gene; V was cut back by 3 bases and J by 0 bases. CDR3 in amino acids: CASSFSSGGANTGELFF. CDR3 in DNA: TGTGCCAGCAGTTTTTCTAGCGGGGGGGCGAACACCGGGGAGCTGTTTTTT.

This clonotype was seen a few times. The chain couples TRBV4-1 to TRBJ1-6; D unclear. The CDR3 runs 14 residues. The V gene's germline CDR1 is MGHRA and CDR2 YSYEKL. The V end lost 0 bases, the J end lost 10 bases, and 10 bases lay between the germline ends. DNA of the CDR3: TGCGCCAGCAGCCAAGATAGGTTGAAATCACCCCTCCACTTT. This sequence encodes CASSQDRLKSPLHF.

This clonotype was seen only a few times. The chain employs TRBV5-1 and TRBJ1-2, with 8 bases identical to TRBD1. Germline V gene sequence: CDR1 SGHRS, CDR2 YFSETQ. This CDR3 contains 15 residues. The junction had 13 bases not matched to a gene; V was cut back by 8 bases and J by 4 bases. The CDR3 spells CASTTGAAIPYGYTF. The CDR3 nucleotides read TGCGCCAGTACGACAGGGGCCGCTATCCCCTATGGCTACACCTTC.

This clonotype has more than one count but fewer than ten. This sequence joins TRBV15 and TRBJ2-2; D assignment may be TRBD1 or TRBD2 (5 bases each). The V end was cut by 6 bases, the J end by 4 bases, with 15 bases between. The CDR3 totals 15 residues. Germline CDR1 and CDR2: LNHNV and YYDKDF (reference sequence). The CDR3 DNA reads as TGTGCCACCAGGGGTTTTGGGACGCTCACCGGGGAGCTGTTTTTT. It translates to CATRGFGTLTGELFF.

This sequence joins TRBV10-3 and TRBJ2-1; D possibly corresponds to TRBD1 (6 bases). Germline V CDR1 and CDR2: ENHRY, SYGVKD. CDR3 size: 13 residues. V was shortened by 0 bases and J by 9 bases, with 9 bases between the two germline ends. The CDR3 nucleotides are TGTGCCATCAGTGAGTCGAGGGGGAGTGAGCAGTTCTTC. Protein: CAISESRGSEQFF.

The V gene is TRBV6-2 or TRBV6-3, the J gene TRBJ1-1; D not certain. The V end lost 4 bases, the J end lost 5 bases, and 17 bases lay between the germline ends. Germline assignment: CDR1 MNHEY and CDR2 SVGEGT. This CDR3 spans 15 amino acids. CDR3 sequence (DNA): TGTGCCAGCAGTTCCCTTTTGGACCGAGGAACTGAAGCTTTCTTT. Translating it yields CASSSLLDRGTEAFF.

This clonotype was counted between two and nine times. V gene TRBV28 combines with J gene TRBJ2-3; TRBD1 matches at 7 bases. V was pared by 10 bases and J by 2 bases, with 6 bases of the junction left unmatched. Per the germline V gene, CDR1 is MDHEN and CDR2 is SYDVKM. The CDR3 consists of 13 residues. In nucleotides, the CDR3 is TGTGCCACCACAACAGGGGTCACAGATACGCAGTATTTT. This gives the protein CATTTGVTDTQYF. The complete variable domain, with remaining parts taken from reference TRBV28 and TRBJ2-3, reads DVKVTQSSRYLVKRTGEKVFLECVQDMDHENMFWYRQDPGLGLRLIYFSYDVKMKEKGDIPEGYSVSREKKERFSLILESASTNQTSMYLCATTTGVTDTQYFGPGTRLTVL.

This chain uses TRBV7-6 with TRBJ2-7; no reliable D call. Germline CDR1 and CDR2: SGHVS and FNYEAQ. The CDR3 totals 15 residues. The ends were cut back, 1 base at V and 3 bases at J, with 13 bases in the middle. The CDR3: CASSLEIGLSYEQYF. CDR3 coding DNA: TGTGCCAGCAGCTTAGAAATAGGGTTGAGCTACGAGCAGTACTTC.

The chain links TRBV4-3 to TRBJ2-3; perhaps TRBD2 as D (6 bases). Germline V gene lookup returns CDR1 LGHNA and CDR2 YSLEER. The CDR3 is 16 residues long. Trimming took 0 bases from V and 2 from J, leaving 12 bases between them. CDR3 sequence: CASSQDLGGSTDTQYF. CDR3 coding DNA: TGCGCCAGCAGCCAAGATCTCGGGGGATCCACAGATACGCAGTATTTT.

This clonotype has only a few counts. The V gene is TRBV7-2, the J gene TRBJ2-3, with 9 positions matching TRBD2. The V and J ends lost 5 bases and 7 bases, in that order; junction bases with no gene match: 10. The CDR3 is made up of 15 amino acids. Germline lookup yields CDR1 SGHTA and CDR2 FQGNSA. The CDR3 DNA reads as TGTGCCAGCAGCCTCGTAGCGGGGGAGGGTAATACGCAGTATTTT. Translation gives CASSLVAGEGNTQYF.

CDR3 nucleotides: TGTGCCAGCGAATCCCAGGGGGCAGGACTAGGGAATGAGCAGTTCTTC. Its protein product is CASESQGAGLGNEQFF. The chain joins TRBV12-3 or TRBV12-4 to TRBJ2-1; tentatively, D is TRBD1 (8 bases). The CDR3 totals 16 residues. V dropped 8 bases and J dropped 7 bases, with 24 bases sitting between them.

This clonotype has a handful of counts. The V and J genes are TRBV29-1 and TRBJ2-1; possible D gene TRBD1, 5 bases. This CDR3 spans 12 amino acids. Trimming cost V 1 base and J 10 bases, with 11 bases left between them. Germline V gene lookup returns CDR1 SQVTM and CDR2 ANQGSEA. The CDR3 region is CSVEVLYREQFF. DNA for the CDR3: TGCAGCGTTGAAGTCCTTTACAGGGAGCAGTTCTTC.

This clonotype occurred a few times. V and J are TRBV5-1 and TRBJ2-5; D gene unclear. The ends were cut back, 5 bases at V and 3 bases at J, with 5 bases in the middle. The germline V gene encodes CDR1 SGHRS and CDR2 YFSETQ. The CDR3 contains 11 residues. CDR3 region: CASRSEETQYF. For the CDR3, the DNA is TGCGCCAGCAGATCAGAAGAGACCCAGTACTTC. The full variable domain, with the rest looked up from reference TRBV5-1 and TRBJ2-5, is KAGVTQTPRYLIKTRGQQVTLSCSPISGHRSVSWYQQTPGQGLQFLFEYFSETQRNKGNFPGRFSGRQFSNSRSEMNVSTLELGDSALYLCASRSEETQYFGPGTRLLVL.